The clone carrying this T cell receptor (beta chain) has only a few counts. This sample is drawn from a study of cytomegalovirus exposure and HLA in healthy donors. The CDR3 consists of 15 residues. Germline assignment: CDR1 LNHDA and CDR2 SQIVND (reference sequence). Trimming removed 3 bases from V and 2 bases from J, with 12 bases in between. The PCR was carried out with 60 Vbeta primers and 13 Jbeta primers. The data were produced by immunoSEQ multiplex PCR, yet TCRdb's version contains in-frame clones alone and is incomplete. The sample lists hundreds of thousands of clones, approximately 80% occurring once.

J is TRBJ2-3 and V is TRBV19; D is perhaps TRBD2 (6 bases). The source of this sequence is a man aged 35-49 years in good health and CMV-seronegative. The sample comprised PBMCs. This CDR3 is CASSIFGGATDTQYF. The CDR3 DNA sequence: TGTGCCAGTAGTATTTTTGGCGGGGCCACAGATACGCAGTATTTT. Full variable domain (outside the CDR3, taken from reference TRBV19 and TRBJ2-3): DGGITQSPKYLFRKEGQNVTLSCEQNLNHDAMYWYRQDPGQGLRLIYYSQIVNDFQKGDIAEGYSVSREKKESFPLTVTSAQKNPTAFYLCASSIFGGATDTQYFGPGTRLTVL.